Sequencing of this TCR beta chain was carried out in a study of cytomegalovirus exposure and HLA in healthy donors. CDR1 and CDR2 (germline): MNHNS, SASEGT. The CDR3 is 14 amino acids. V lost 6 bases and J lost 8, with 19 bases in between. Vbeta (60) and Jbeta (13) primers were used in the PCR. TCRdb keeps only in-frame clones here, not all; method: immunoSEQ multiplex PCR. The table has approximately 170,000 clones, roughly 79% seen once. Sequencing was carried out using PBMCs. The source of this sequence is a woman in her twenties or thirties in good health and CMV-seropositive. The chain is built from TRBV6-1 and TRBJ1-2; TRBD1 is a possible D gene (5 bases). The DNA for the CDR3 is TGTGCCAGCAGCGGGACTCGAGGACGTACCGGCTACACCTTC. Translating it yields CASSGTRGRTGYTF.